This T cell receptor (beta chain) appears in the sequencing data of a study of T-cell memory formation after mild COVID-19. Study context: Clusters of TCRs were largely donor specific. Study outcomes and limitations: CD4+ clones that contracted lay mainly in CM and EM; CD8+ ones lay in EMRA. Several responding clones turned up in pre-infection memory, indicating that cross-reactive memory may have taken part.

With regard to this clonotype: Its target is unknown.

TCRalpha and TCRbeta libraries used 5'RACE with constant-segment primers and UMIs. TCRdb processed the 5' RACE reads anew with MiXCR; each CDR3 protein has one entry. The table shows some 290,000 distinct CDR3 sequences, with around 15% occurring only once. Trimming shortened V by 1 base and J by 6 bases, and 12 bases separated the two germline ends. This CDR3 contains 15 residues. The germline gives CDR1 MGHRA, CDR2 YSYEKL. This TCR came from a man younger than 30 who had mild COVID-19 (a few samples of this study predate the infection). Cell type and time point are not known. V usage is TRBV4-1 and J usage is TRBJ2-2; D possibly corresponds to TRBD2 (5 bases). The sequenced sample was PBMCs or a T cell subset sorted from them (not recorded which). CDR3 DNA sequence: TGCGCCAGCAGCCAAGTCGCGGAGGCGGCCGGGGAGCTGTTTTTT. Translation: CASSQVAEAAGELFF.